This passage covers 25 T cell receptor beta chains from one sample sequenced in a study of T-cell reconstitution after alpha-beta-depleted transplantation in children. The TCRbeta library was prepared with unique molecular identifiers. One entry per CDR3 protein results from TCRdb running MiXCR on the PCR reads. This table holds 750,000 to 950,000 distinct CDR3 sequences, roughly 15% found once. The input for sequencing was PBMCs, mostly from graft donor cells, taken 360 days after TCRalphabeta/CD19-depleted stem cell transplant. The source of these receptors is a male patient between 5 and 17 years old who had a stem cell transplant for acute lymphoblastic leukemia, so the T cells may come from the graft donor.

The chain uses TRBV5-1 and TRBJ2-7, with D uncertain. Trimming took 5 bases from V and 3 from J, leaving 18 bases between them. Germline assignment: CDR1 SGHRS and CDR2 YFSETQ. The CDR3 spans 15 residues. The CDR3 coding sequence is TGCGCCAGCAGGATGGGGTCCTCCGGTGTCTACGAGCAGTACTTC. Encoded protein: CASRMGSSGVYEQYF.

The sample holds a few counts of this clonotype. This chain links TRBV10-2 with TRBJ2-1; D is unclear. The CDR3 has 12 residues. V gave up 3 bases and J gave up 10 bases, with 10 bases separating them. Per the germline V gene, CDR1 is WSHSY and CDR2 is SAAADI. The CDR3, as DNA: TGCGCCAGCAGTGATGGGCTGAGAGAGCAGTTCTTC. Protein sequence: CASSDGLREQFF.

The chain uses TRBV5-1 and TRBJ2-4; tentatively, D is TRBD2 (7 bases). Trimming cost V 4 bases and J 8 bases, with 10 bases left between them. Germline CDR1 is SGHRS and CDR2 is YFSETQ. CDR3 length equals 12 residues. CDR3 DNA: TGCGCCAGCAGCGGAGGGGGGGACATTCAGTACTTC. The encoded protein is CASSGGGDIQYF.

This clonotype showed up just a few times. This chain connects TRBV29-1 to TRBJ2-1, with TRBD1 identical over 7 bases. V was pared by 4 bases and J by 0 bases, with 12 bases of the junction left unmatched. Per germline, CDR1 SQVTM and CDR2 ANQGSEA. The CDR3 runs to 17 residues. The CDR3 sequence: CSVVGRGPLSSYNEQFF. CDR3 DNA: TGCAGCGTTGTAGGTAGGGGGCCCCTGAGCTCCTACAATGAGCAGTTCTTC.

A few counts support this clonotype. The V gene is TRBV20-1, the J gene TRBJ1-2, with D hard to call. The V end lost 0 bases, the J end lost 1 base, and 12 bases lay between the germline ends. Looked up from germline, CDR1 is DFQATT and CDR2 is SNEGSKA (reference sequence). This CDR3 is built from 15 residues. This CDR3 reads CSARDLPPVNYGYTF. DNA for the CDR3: TGCAGTGCTAGAGACTTACCTCCCGTTAACTATGGCTACACCTTC.

The CDR3 DNA is TGTGCCAGCAGCTTGGACCCATATGCGGAGACCCAGTACTTC. Its translation: CASSLDPYAETQYF. This sequence joins TRBV5-5 and TRBJ2-5; the D is unclear. The CDR3 length is 14 residues. Germline V gene lookup returns CDR1 SGHKS and CDR2 YYEKEE (reference sequence). V lost 0 bases and J 5 bases, leaving 11 bases between the germline ends.

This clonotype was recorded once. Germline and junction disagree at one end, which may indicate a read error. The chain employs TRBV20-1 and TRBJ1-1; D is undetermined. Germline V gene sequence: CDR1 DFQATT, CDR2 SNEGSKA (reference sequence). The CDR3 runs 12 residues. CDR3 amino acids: CCARSKRTEAFF. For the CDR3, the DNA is TGCTGTGCTAGATCTAAACGCACTGAAGCTTTCTTT.

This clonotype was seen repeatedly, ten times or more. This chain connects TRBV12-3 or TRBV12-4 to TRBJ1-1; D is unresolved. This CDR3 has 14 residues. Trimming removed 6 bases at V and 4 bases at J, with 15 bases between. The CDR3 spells CASRHTAILTEAFF. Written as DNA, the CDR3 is TGTGCCAGCAGACACACAGCGATCCTCACTGAAGCTTTCTTT.

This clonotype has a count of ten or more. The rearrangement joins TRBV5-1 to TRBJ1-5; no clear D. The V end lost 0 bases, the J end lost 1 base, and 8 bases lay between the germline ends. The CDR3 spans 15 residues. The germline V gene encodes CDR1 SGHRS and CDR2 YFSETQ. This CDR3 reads CASSLATGSNQPQHF. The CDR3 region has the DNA TGCGCCAGCAGCTTGGCGACGGGGAGCAATCAGCCCCAGCATTTT. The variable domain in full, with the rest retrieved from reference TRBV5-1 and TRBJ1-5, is KAGVTQTPRYLIKTRGQQVTLSCSPISGHRSVSWYQQTPGQGLQFLFEYFSETQRNKGNFPGRFSGRQFSNSRSEMNVSTLELGDSALYLCASSLATGSNQPQHFGDGTRLSIL.

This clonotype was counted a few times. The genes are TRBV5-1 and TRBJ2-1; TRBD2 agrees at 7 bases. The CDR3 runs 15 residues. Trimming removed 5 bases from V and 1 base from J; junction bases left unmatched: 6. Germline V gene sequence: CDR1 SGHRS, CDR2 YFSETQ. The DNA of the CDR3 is TGCGCCAGCAGACCCGCGGGAGCTTCCTACAATGAGCAGTTCTTC. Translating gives CASRPAGASYNEQFF.

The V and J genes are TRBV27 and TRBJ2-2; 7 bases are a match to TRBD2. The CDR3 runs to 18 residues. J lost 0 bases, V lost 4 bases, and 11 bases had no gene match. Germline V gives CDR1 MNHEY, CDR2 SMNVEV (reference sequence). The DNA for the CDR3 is TGTGCCAGCAGTTGGGCAGCGGGAAGCATCGCGAACACCGGGGAGCTGTTTTTT. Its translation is CASSWAAGSIANTGELFF.

The DNA of the CDR3 is TGCAGTGCCAGGACAGGGCTTACCGGGGAGCTGTTTTTT. This sequence encodes CSARTGLTGELFF. The rearrangement joins TRBV20-1 to TRBJ2-2; 8 bases match TRBD1. This CDR3 has 13 residues. Trimming took 6 bases from V and 5 from J; bases not matched to a gene: 5. The germline gives CDR1 DFQATT, CDR2 SNEGSKA (reference sequence).

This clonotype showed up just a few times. The DNA of the CDR3 is TGTGCCATCAGTGGGCGGGGAGAAAGGGGCACAGATACGCAGTATTTT. Translation: CAISGRGERGTDTQYF. The chain joins TRBV10-3 to TRBJ2-3; D is perhaps TRBD2 (6 bases). CDR1 and CDR2 from the germline V gene are ENHRY and SYGVKD. Trimming left V 4 bases short and J 1 base short, with 15 bases between. The length of the CDR3 is 16 residues.

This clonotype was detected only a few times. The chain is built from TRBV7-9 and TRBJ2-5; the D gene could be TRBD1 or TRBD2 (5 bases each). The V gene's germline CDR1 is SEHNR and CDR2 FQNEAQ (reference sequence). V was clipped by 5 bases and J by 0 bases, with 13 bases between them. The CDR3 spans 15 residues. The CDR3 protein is CASSRGTPHQETQYF. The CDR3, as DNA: TGTGCCAGCAGCCGTGGGACGCCACACCAAGAGACCCAGTACTTC. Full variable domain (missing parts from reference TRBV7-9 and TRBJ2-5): DTGVSQNPRHKITKRGQNVTFRCDPISEHNRLYWYRQTLGQGPEFLTYFQNEAQLEKSRLLSDRFSAERPKGSFSTLEIQRTEQGDSAMYLCASSRGTPHQETQYFGPGTRLLVL.

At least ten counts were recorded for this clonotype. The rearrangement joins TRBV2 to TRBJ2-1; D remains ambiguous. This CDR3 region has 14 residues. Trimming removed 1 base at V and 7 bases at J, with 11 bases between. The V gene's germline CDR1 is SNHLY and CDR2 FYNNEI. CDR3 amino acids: CASSEVLPTNEQFF. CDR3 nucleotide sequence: TGTGCCAGCAGTGAAGTGCTACCGACAAATGAGCAGTTCTTC.

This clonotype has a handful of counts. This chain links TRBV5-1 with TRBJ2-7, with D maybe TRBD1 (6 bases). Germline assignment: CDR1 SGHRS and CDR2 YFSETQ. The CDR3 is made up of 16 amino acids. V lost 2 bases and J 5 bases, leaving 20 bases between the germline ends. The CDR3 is CASSLVPGDESNEQYF. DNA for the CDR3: TGCGCCAGCAGCTTAGTCCCAGGGGATGAGTCGAACGAGCAGTACTTC.

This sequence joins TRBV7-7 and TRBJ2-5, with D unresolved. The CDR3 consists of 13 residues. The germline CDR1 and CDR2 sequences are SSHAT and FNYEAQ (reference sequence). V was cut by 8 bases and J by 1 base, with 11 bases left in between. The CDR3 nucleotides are TGTGCCAGCTCCACCCGTATCCAAGAGACCCAGTACTTC. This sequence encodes CASSTRIQETQYF.

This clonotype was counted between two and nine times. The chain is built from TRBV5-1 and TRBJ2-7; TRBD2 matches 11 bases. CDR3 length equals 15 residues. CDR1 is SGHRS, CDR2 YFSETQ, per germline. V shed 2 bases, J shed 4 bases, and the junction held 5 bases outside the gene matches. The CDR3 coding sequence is TGCGCCAGCAGCTTAACTAGCGGGAGAGGATACGAGCAGTACTTC. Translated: CASSLTSGRGYEQYF.

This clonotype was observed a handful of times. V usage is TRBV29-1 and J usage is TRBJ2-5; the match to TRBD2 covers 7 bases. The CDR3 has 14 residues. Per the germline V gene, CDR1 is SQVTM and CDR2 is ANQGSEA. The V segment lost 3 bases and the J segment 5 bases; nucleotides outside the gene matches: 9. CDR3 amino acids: CSVEDGRAWETQYF. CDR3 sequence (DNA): TGCAGCGTTGAGGATGGGAGGGCCTGGGAGACCCAGTACTTC.

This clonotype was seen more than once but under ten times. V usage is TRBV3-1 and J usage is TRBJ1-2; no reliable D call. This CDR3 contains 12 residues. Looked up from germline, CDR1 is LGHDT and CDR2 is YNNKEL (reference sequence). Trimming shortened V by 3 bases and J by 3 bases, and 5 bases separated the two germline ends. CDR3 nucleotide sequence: TGTGCCAGCAGCCATGCCCACTATGGCTACACCTTC. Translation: CASSHAHYGYTF. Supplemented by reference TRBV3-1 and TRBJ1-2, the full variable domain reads DTAVSQTPKYLVTQMGNDKSIKCEQNLGHDTMYWYKQDSKKFLKIMFSYNNKELIINETVPNRFSPKSPDKAHLNLHINSLELGDSAVYFCASSHAHYGYTFGSGTRLTVV.

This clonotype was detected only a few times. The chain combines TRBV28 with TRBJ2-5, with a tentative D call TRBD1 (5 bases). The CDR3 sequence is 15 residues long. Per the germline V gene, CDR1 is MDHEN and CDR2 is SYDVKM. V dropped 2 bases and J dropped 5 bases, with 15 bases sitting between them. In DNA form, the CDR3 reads TGTGCCAGCAGTTTAGGTCAGGGCGGCAGCGAGACCCAGTACTTC. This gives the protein CASSLGQGGSETQYF.

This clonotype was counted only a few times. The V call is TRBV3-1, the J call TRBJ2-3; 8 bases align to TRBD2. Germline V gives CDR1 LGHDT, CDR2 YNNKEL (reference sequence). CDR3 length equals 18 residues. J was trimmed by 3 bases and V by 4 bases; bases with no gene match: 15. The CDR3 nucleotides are TGTGCCAGCAGCCGTTACGGGAGCGGGAGAGGAGAAACAGATACGCAGTATTTT. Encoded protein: CASSRYGSGRGETDTQYF.

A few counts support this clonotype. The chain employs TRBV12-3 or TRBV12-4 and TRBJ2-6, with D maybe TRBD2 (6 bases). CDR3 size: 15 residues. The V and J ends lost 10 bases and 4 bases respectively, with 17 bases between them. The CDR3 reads CAILPGGSGANVLTF. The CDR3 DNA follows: TGTGCCATCCTCCCCGGGGGTTCCGGGGCCAACGTCCTGACTTTC.

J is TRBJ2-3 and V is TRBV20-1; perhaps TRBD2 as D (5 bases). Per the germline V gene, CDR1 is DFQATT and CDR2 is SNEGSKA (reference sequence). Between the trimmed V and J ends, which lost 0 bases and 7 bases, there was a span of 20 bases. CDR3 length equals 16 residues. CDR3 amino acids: CSARDNRMGRVNTQYF. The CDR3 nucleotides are TGCAGTGCTAGAGATAATCGGATGGGGAGAGTGAATACGCAGTATTTT.

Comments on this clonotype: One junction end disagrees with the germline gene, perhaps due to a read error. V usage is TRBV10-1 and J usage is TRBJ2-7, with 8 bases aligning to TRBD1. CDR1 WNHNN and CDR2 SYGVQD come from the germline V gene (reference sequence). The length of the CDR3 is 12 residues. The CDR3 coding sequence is TGCGCCAGCAGTCCCAGGGGGCGCCCAGCGCACTTC. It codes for CASSPRGRPAHF.